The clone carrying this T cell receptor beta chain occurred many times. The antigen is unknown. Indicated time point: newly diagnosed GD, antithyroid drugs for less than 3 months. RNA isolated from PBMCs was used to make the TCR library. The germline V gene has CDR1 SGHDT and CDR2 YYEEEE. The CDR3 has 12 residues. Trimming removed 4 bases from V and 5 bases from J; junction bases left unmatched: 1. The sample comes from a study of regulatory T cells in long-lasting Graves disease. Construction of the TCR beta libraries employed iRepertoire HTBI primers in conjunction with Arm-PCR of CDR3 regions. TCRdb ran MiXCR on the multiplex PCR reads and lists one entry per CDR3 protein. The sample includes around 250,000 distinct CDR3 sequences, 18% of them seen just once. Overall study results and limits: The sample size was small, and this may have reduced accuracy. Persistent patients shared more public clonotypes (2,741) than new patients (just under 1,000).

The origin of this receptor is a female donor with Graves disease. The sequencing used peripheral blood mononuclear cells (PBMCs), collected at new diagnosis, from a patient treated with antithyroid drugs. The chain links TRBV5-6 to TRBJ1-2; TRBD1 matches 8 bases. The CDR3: CASSRDRYGYTF. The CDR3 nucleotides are TGTGCCAGCAGCCGGGACAGGTATGGCTACACCTTC.